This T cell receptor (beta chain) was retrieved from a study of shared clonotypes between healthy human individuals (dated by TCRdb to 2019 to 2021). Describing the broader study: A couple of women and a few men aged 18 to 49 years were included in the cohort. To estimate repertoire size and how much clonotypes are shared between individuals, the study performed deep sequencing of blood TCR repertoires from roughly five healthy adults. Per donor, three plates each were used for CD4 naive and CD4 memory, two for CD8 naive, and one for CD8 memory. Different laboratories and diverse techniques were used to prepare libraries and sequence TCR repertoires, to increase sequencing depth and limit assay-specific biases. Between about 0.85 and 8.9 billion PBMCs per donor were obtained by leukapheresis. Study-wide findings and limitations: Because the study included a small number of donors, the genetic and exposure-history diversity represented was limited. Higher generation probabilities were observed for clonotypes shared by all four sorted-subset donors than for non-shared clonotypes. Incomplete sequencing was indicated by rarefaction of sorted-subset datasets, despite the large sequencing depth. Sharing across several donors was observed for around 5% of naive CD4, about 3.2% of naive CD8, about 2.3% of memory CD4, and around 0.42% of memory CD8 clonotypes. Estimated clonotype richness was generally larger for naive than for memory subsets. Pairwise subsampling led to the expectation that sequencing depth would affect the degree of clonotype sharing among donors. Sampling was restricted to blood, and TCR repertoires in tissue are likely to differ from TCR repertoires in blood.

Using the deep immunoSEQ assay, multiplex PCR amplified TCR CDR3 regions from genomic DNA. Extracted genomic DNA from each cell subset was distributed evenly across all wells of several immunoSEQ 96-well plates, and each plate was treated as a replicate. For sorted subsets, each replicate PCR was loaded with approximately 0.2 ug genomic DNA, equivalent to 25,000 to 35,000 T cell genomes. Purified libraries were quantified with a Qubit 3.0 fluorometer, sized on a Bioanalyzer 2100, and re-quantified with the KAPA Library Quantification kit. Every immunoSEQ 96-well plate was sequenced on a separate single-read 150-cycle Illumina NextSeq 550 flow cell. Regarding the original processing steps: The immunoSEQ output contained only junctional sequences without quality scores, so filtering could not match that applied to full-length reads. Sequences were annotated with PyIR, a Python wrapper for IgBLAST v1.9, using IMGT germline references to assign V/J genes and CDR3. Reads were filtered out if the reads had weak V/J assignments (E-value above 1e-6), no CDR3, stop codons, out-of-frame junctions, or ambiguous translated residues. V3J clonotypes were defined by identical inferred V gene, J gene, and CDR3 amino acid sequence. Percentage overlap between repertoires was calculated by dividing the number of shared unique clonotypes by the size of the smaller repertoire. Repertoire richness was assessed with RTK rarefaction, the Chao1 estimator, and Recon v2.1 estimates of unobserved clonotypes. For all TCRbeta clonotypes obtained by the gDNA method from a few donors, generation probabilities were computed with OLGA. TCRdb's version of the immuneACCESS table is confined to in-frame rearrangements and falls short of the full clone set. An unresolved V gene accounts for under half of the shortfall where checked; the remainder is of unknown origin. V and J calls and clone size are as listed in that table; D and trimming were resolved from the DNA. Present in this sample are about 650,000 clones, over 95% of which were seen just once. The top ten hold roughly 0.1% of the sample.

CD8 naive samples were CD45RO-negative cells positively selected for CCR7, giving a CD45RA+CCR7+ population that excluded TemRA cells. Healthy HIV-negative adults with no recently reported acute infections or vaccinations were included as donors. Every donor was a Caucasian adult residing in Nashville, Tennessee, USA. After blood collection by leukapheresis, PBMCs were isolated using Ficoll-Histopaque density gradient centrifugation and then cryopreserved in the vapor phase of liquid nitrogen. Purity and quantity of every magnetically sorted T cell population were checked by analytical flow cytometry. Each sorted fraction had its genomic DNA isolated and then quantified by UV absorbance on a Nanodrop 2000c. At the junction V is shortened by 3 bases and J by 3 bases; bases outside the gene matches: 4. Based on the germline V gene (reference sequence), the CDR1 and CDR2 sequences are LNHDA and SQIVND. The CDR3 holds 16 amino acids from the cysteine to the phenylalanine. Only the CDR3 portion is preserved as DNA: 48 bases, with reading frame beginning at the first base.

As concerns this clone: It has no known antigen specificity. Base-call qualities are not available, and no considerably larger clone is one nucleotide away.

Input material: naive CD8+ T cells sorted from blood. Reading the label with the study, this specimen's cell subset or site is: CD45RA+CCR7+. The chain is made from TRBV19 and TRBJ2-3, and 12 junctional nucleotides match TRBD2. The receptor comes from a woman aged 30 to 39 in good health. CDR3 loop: CASSIRLAGETDTQYF. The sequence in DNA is TGTGCCAGTAGTATCAGACTAGCGGGAGAGACAGATACGCAGTATTTT.